The 9 T cell receptor beta chains below come from one sample, sequenced in a study of OX40 agonist ivuxolimab in advanced cancers. Sequencing used immunoSEQ multiplex PCR; TCRdb keeps in-frame clones, though not all of them. The sample yields over 55,000 clones, about nine tenths seen once. The sequencing here drew on CD4+ or CD8+ T cells sorted from blood, taken in a trial of the OX40 agonist ivuxolimab. The receptor set was obtained from an adult with an advanced solid tumor such as melanoma, head and neck, liver or kidney cancer.

The chain links TRBV11-2 to TRBJ2-2; D possibly corresponds to TRBD2 (5 bases). Trimming took off 3 bases at V and 0 bases at J, with 8 bases between the two ends. The CDR3 sequence is 15 residues long. Germline values: CDR1 SGHAT, CDR2 FQNNGV. The CDR3 here is CASSLGSTNTGELFF. The CDR3 DNA reads as TGTGCCAGCAGCTTGGGGAGTACGAACACCGGGGAGCTGTTTTTT.

This chain links TRBV4-1 with TRBJ2-7, with D tentatively TRBD2 (6 bases). V gave up 4 bases and J gave up 0 bases, with 19 bases separating them. CDR1 and CDR2 from the germline V gene are MGHRA and YSYEKL. The CDR3 is 17 amino acids. The CDR3 coding sequence is TGCGCCAGCAGCCCCCGGAGGGGAGGCCATTACTCCTACGAGCAGTACTTC. Its protein product is CASSPRRGGHYSYEQYF.

V usage is TRBV28 and J usage is TRBJ2-5; D not certain. CDR3 length: 11 residues. Germline values: CDR1 MDHEN, CDR2 SYDVKM. V gave up 2 bases and J gave up 5 bases, with 3 bases separating them. The CDR3 DNA is TGTGCCAGCAGTTTACGGGAGACCCAGTACTTC. Its protein is CASSLRETQYF.

The gene calls are TRBV7-2 and TRBJ2-7; a weak D match, TRBD2 (6 bases). CDR3 size: 14 residues. CDR1 and CDR2 from the germline V gene are SGHTA and FQGNSA. The ends were cut back, 5 bases at V and 2 bases at J, with 13 bases in the middle. The CDR3 coding sequence is TGTGCCAGCAGCCCCGGGACTCGAGCCTACGAGCAGTACTTC. Translated, it gives CASSPGTRAYEQYF. The entire variable domain, with the rest obtained from reference TRBV7-2 and TRBJ2-7, is as follows: GAGVSQSPSNKVTEKGKDVELRCDPISGHTALYWYRQSLGQGLEFLIYFQGNSAPDKSGLPSDRFSAERTGGSVSTLTIQRTQQEDSAVYLCASSPGTRAYEQYFGPGTRLTVT.

The gene calls are TRBV15 and TRBJ2-7, with 9 bases fitting TRBD1. The CDR3 sequence is 19 residues long. Unmatched junction bases numbered 13, after V lost 0 bases and J lost 1 base. The germline V gene has CDR1 LNHNV and CDR2 YYDKDF (reference sequence). Here the CDR3 reads CATSRDLYLGDRASYEQYF. The DNA of the CDR3 is TGTGCCACCAGCAGAGATCTCTATTTAGGGGACAGGGCTTCCTACGAGCAGTACTTC.

The rearrangement joins TRBV19 to TRBJ1-3, with 7 nucleotides matching TRBD1. The CDR3 totals 14 residues. After removal of 5 bases from V and 1 base from J, the junction contained 2 bases not matched to a gene. In germline, CDR1 is LNHDA, CDR2 SQIVND (reference sequence). CDR3 sequence reads: CASSQQGSGNTIYF. CDR3 sequence (DNA): TGTGCCAGTAGTCAACAGGGGTCTGGAAACACCATATATTTT.

V and J are TRBV10-1 and TRBJ2-3; 7 bases agree with TRBD2. This CDR3 contains 14 residues. Germline-derived CDR1 and CDR2 are WNHNN and SYGVQD (reference sequence). Trimming removed 7 bases from V and 1 base from J; junction bases left unmatched: 5. This chain's CDR3 is CASNRLAGTDTQYF. In nucleotides, the CDR3 is TGCGCCAGCAACCGACTAGCTGGCACAGATACGCAGTATTTT.

This clone has just a few counts. The chain carries TRBV28 and TRBJ1-4; 9 bases are shared with TRBD1. The germline CDR1 and CDR2 sequences are MDHEN and SYDVKM. This CDR3 has 14 residues. J lost 9 bases, V lost 5 bases, and 7 bases had no gene match. The CDR3 nucleotides read TGTGCCAGCAGTACCTACAGGGGGCAAAAAAAACTGTTTTTT. Residues: CASSTYRGQKKLFF.

The chain has TRBV10-3 and TRBJ1-2; 7 bases are shared with TRBD1. Per germline, CDR1 ENHRY and CDR2 SYGVKD. This CDR3 has 13 residues. V shed 11 bases and J 4 bases; nucleotides not matched to a gene: 10. The CDR3 nucleotides read TGTGCCGTACGAGGACAGGCCCTCTATGGCTACACCTTC. This encodes CAVRGQALYGYTF.